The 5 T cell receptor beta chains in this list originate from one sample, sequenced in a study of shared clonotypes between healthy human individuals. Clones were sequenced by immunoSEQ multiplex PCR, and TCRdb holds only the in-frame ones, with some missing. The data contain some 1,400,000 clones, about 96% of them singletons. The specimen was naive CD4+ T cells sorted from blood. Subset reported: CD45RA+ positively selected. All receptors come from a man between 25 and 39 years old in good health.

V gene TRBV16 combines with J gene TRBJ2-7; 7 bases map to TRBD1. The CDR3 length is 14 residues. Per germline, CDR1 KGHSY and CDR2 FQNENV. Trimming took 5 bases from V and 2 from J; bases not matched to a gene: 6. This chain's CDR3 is CASSSTGLTYEQYF. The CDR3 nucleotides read TGTGCCAGCAGCTCGACAGGGCTAACCTACGAGCAGTACTTC.

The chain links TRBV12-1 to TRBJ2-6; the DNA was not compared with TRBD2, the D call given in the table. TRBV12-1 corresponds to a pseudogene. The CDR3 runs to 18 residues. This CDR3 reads CASSLAGTTISGANVLTF. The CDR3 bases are TGTGCCAGCAGCTTGGCCGGGACTACAATCTCTGGGGCCAACGTCCTGACTTTC.

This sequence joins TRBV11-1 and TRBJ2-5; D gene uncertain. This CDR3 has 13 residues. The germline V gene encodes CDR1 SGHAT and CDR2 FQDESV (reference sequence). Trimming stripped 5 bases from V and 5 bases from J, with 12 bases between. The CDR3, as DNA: TGTGCCAGCAGCCTAAGGACCGCGGAGACCCAGTACTTC. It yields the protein CASSLRTAETQYF.

CDR3 protein: CASHYPAGGFGEQYF. The CDR3 coding sequence is TGTGCCAGCCACTACCCAGCGGGAGGCTTCGGCGAGCAGTACTTC. V usage is TRBV5-5 and J usage is TRBJ2-7, with TRBD2 matching over 9 bases. With 7 bases clipped from V and 6 bases from J, the junction kept 14 bases outside the gene matches. This CDR3 has 15 amino acids. Germline values: CDR1 SGHKS, CDR2 YYEKEE (reference sequence).

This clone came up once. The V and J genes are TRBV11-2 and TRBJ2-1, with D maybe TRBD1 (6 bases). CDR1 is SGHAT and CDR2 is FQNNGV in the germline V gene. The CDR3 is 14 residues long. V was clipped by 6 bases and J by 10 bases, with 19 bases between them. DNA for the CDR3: TGTGCCAGCAGTCCTCTTACAGGGTCTTTGGAGCAGTTCTTC. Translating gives CASSPLTGSLEQFF.